What follows is one TCR beta chain and its context. This clonotype was found once. Its recognized antigen is unknown. The sample holds no much larger clone one base away, and base qualities are not on file. A solitary read yields weak support. The data were taken from a study of CD8 T cells in Susac syndrome (dated by TCRdb to about 2019). Study-level background: Repertoire sequencing was used to test whether CD8+ T cell activation and differentiation in Susac syndrome was antigen driven. Clonality of the CD8+ T cell repertoire was compared between roughly 13 healthy donors, about 14 Susac syndrome patients and 15 multiple sclerosis patients.

RNA was extracted using the RNeasy kit, and roughly 0.5 to 1 ug of the RNA was reverse transcribed with random hexamers. The immunoSEQ multiplex PCR assay, which covers 54 Vbeta and 13 Jbeta segments, was used to amplify TCR beta CDR3 regions. Bias from PCR amplification was corrected by using a synthetic template baseline for primer optimization and for computational correction. Per the authors' processing: Reads were annotated to V, D and J genes per IMGT and analyzed with immunoSEQ Analyzer, keeping only productive sequences. Clonality was computed as one minus Shannon entropy normalized by log2 of the number of productive unique sequences. For each patient and control, public and private clones were evaluated among the 100 most prevalent clones. Clones were defined as Susac-specific if absent from the healthy and MS cohorts, from 1052 published viral clones and from other ImmuneACCESS disease sequences. TCRdb reanalyzed the raw reads on its own, using fastp at Q25 for trimming and MiXCR for clone calling, and kept in-frame beta chains. Every distinct CDR3 protein forms one entry, paired with its most common genes and DNA. The V and J calls and clone size are TCRdb's, not the authors'. Across this sample there are about 66,000 distinct CDR3 sequences, with about 94% seen only once. The ten largest clones capture 0.45% to 0.65% of the sample.

High-throughput TCR beta sequencing profiled peripheral blood CD8+ and CD4+ T cells from healthy donors, Susac syndrome patients and multiple sclerosis patients. The multiple sclerosis controls were treatment-naive patients whose relapsing-remitting disease, either stable or active, fulfilled the revised McDonald criteria. CD8+ TEMRA cells were enriched by FACS, while bulk CD8+ and CD4+ T cells were purified by magnetic negative isolation. Blood was collected in EDTA tubes and processed within 24 hours, with PBMCs isolated through density gradient centrifugation. PBMCs intended for TCR sequencing were cryopreserved in liquid nitrogen and thawed later in a water bath at 37 degrees C. The sorted or isolated CD4+, CD8+ and CD8+ TEMRA cells had a purity of 90% or higher. Including cysteine and phenylalanine, the CDR3 has 14 amino acids. Only CDR3 DNA remains: 42 bases, in frame from the first base. CDR1 and CDR2, looked up from the germline V gene (reference sequence), are SEHNR and FQNEAQ. Relative to germline, V is 6 bases shorter and J is 6 bases shorter, with 15 bases between their ends.

Findings and caveats that apply to the study as a whole: The TCR sequencing and HLA analysis was acknowledged to have included a relatively small number of individuals.

This clonotype was obtained from a human donor with multiple sclerosis. The V and J segments used are TRBV7-9 and TRBJ2-1; a tentative D call is TRBD2 (6 bases match). The sample taken for sequencing was CD8+ T cells from PBMCs. This receptor has the CDR3 CASSSSGGINEQFF. The bases are TGTGCCAGCAGTTCGAGCGGCGGGATCAATGAGCAGTTCTTC.